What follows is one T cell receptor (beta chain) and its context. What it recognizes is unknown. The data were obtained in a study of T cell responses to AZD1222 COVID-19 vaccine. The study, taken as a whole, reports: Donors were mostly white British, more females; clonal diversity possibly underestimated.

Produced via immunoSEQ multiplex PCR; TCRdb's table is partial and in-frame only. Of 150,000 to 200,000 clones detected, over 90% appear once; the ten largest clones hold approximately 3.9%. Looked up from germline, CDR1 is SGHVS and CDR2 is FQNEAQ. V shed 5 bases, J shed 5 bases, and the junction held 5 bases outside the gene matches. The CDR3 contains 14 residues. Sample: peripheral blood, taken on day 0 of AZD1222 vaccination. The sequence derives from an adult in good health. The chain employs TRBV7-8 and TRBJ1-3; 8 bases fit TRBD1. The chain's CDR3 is CASSPGQGRNTIYF. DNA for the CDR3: TGTGCCAGCAGCCCAGGACAGGGAAGAAACACCATATATTTT. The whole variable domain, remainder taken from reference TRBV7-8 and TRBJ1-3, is GAGVSQSPRYKVAKRGQDVALRCDPISGHVSLFWYQQALGQGPEFLTYFQNEAQLDKSGLPSDRFFAERPEGSVSTLKIQRTQQEDSAVYLCASSPGQGRNTIYFGEGSWLTVV.